The clone carrying this TCR beta chain was seen a handful of times. Its cognate antigen is unknown. PCR amplification relied on 60 Vbeta primers (plus 13 Jbeta primers). The table came from immunoSEQ multiplex PCR; TCRdb's copy has only in-frame clones and leaves some out. The repertoire holds 180,000 or so clones, with 82% as singletons. This entry is derived from a study of cytomegalovirus exposure and HLA in healthy donors. Overall study results and limits: In a later analysis, specific HLA alleles were associated with 16,000 or so TCR beta sequences at a 0.05 false discovery rate. A later analysis found most CMV-associated TCR beta chains apparently HLA-restricted.

Deletions cut 0 bases from V and 0 bases from J, with 12 bases between. The CDR3 consists of 15 residues. The V gene's germline CDR1 is GTSNPN and CDR2 SVGIG (reference sequence). This receptor was taken from a middle-aged man in good health and CMV-seronegative. Sequences were obtained from PBMCs. The chain uses TRBV30 and TRBJ2-7; D remains ambiguous. CDR3 nucleotide sequence: TGTGCCTGGAGTGTACGCCAGGCCCTCTCCTACGAGCAGTACTTC. Translated, it gives CAWSVRQALSYEQYF.